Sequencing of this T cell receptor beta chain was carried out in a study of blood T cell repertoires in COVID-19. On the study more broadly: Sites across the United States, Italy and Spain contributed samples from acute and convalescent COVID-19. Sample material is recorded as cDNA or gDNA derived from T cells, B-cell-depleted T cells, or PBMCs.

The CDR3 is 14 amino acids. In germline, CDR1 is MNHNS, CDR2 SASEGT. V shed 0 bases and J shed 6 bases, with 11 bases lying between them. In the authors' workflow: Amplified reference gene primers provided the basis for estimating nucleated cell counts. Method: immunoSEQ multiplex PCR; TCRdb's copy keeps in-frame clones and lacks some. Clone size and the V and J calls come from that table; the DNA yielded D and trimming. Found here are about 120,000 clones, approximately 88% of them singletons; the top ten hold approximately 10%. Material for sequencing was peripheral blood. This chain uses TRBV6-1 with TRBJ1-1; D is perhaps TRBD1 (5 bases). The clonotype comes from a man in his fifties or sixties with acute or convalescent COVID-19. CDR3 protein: CASSEAGGRAEAFF. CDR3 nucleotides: TGTGCCAGCAGTGAAGCGGGGGGGAGGGCTGAAGCTTTCTTT.